The 25 T cell receptor beta chains below all came from one sample that was sequenced in a study of T cells after yellow fever vaccination. Each CDR3 protein is one row after TCRdb ran MiXCR on the 5' RACE reads. The sample has some 96,000 distinct CDR3 sequences; about 8.4% are singletons. Sequenced here: CD8+ T cells not binding an NS4B(214-222) dextramer, sorted from PBMCs, sampled about 2 weeks after the first yellow fever vaccination. Every receptor here comes from a man younger than 30 who received the YFV17D yellow fever vaccine.

The chain couples TRBV19 to TRBJ1-1, with D maybe TRBD1 (6 bases). V lost 3 bases, J lost 5 bases, and 13 bases lay in between. This CDR3 comprises 14 residues. Germline V lookup: CDR1 LNHDA, CDR2 SQIVND (reference sequence). The DNA of the CDR3 is TGTGCCAGTAGTATTGGGACATACGGAACTGAAGCTTTCTTT. Translating gives CASSIGTYGTEAFF. The full variable domain, its missing parts supplied by reference TRBV19 and TRBJ1-1, is DGGITQSPKYLFRKEGQNVTLSCEQNLNHDAMYWYRQDPGQGLRLIYYSQIVNDFQKGDIAEGYSVSREKKESFPLTVTSAQKNPTAFYLCASSIGTYGTEAFFGQGTRLTVV.

This clonotype was recorded at least ten times. The chain links TRBV12-3 or TRBV12-4 to TRBJ2-2; possible D gene TRBD2, 5 bases. Trimming pared 10 bases from V and 5 bases from J, leaving 14 bases between. This CDR3 contains 13 residues. CDR3 residues: CATLRGRTGELFF. DNA for the CDR3: TGTGCCACCCTCCGCGGGCGAACCGGGGAGCTGTTTTTT.

This clonotype has a handful of counts. The chain links TRBV7-9 to TRBJ2-3, with 12 nucleotides matching TRBD1. Germline V gene sequence: CDR1 SEHNR, CDR2 FQNEAQ (reference sequence). J gave up 3 bases and V 1 base, and 5 bases lay outside the gene matches. The CDR3 sequence is 17 residues long. The CDR3 nucleotides read TGTGCCAGCAGCTTAGGTTGGGACAGGGGGCGGACAGATACGCAGTATTTT. It yields the protein CASSLGWDRGRTDTQYF.

This clonotype appeared a few times. The chain combines TRBV4-1 with TRBJ2-7, with 11 bases aligning to TRBD2. The CDR3 covers 15 residues. Germline values: CDR1 MGHRA, CDR2 YSYEKL. V was clipped by 3 bases and J by 4 bases; unmatched bases: 5. CDR3 coding DNA: TGCGCCAGCAGCCAGACACTAGCGGGGGAATACGAGCAGTACTTC. Encoded protein: CASSQTLAGEYEQYF.

This clonotype showed up just a few times. The chain links TRBV20-1 to TRBJ1-1; D is undetermined. This CDR3 has 14 residues. Germline CDR1 reads DFQATT; CDR2 reads SNEGSKA (reference sequence). V was shortened by 3 bases and J by 4 bases, with 15 bases between the two germline ends. The CDR3 nucleotides are TGCAGTGCTAGTATGGCCCCGGGGAGCACTGAAGCTTTCTTT. Translating it yields CSASMAPGSTEAFF.

There are a few counts of this clonotype. The chain has TRBV4-3 and TRBJ2-1; 12 bases line up with TRBD2. The CDR3 spans 16 residues. J was trimmed by 7 bases and V by 0 bases; bases with no gene match: 4. The germline V gene encodes CDR1 LGHNA and CDR2 YSLEER. The CDR3 nucleotides are TGCGCCAGCAGCCAAGACACTAGCGGGGGGATAAATGAGCAGTTCTTC. Translation gives CASSQDTSGGINEQFF.

This clonotype has a handful of counts. The chain uses TRBV4-2 and TRBJ1-4, with 11 bases that match TRBD1. Germline V gives CDR1 LGHNA, CDR2 YNFKEQ. V dropped 0 bases and J dropped 7; count of bases not matched to a gene: 4. The CDR3 has 16 residues. The CDR3 region has the DNA TGTGCCAGCAGCCAAGACCCCGGACAGGGGGCTGAAAAACTGTTTTTT. Its translation is CASSQDPGQGAEKLFF.

The CDR3 protein is CASSYGGKYGYTF. The CDR3 DNA sequence: TGTGCCAGCAGTTACGGGGGGAAATATGGCTACACCTTC. The chain has TRBV6-5 and TRBJ1-2, with D possibly being TRBD1 (5 bases). V lost 2 bases and J 5 bases, leaving 9 bases between the germline ends. The germline V gene encodes CDR1 MNHEY and CDR2 SVGAGI. The CDR3 totals 13 residues.

There are many counts of this clonotype. The chain has TRBV12-3 or TRBV12-4 and TRBJ2-1, with 8 nucleotides matching TRBD2. This CDR3 is 15 amino acids long. Trimming took 2 bases from V and 9 from J; bases not matched to a gene: 9. The CDR3 DNA follows: TGTGCCAGCAGTTTATCGGTCCTAGCGGGTGTTGAGCAGTTCTTC. This codes for CASSLSVLAGVEQFF.

There are a few counts of this clonotype. V gene TRBV4-3 combines with J gene TRBJ1-3; unclear D gene. The CDR3 has 15 amino acids. The ends were cut back, 4 bases at V and 4 bases at J, with 14 bases in the middle. Germline V CDR1 and CDR2: LGHNA, YSLEER. This CDR3 is CASSPRTAPGNTIYF. The CDR3 region has the DNA TGCGCCAGCAGCCCGCGGACCGCACCGGGAAACACCATATATTTT.

This clonotype was found a few times. The V gene is TRBV7-9, the J gene TRBJ2-1; tentatively, D is TRBD1 (6 bases). CDR3 length equals 16 residues. Germline V CDR1 and CDR2: SEHNR, FQNEAQ (reference sequence). Trimming took 2 bases from V and 4 from J, leaving 15 bases between them. The CDR3, as DNA: TGTGCCAGCAGCTTACTACCAGGGCAGGGGTACAATGAGCAGTTCTTC. It specifies CASSLLPGQGYNEQFF.

The CDR3, as DNA: TGCGCCAGCAGCTTGGTTCCCTACGAGCAGTACTTC. Its protein is CASSLVPYEQYF. This rearrangement joins TRBV5-1 to TRBJ2-7, with D hard to call. Trimming left V 0 bases short and J 2 bases short, with 3 bases between. The CDR3 has 12 residues. Germline assignment: CDR1 SGHRS and CDR2 YFSETQ.

This clonotype was detected only a few times. The V and J genes are TRBV15 and TRBJ1-5, with 10 bases lining up with TRBD1. Germline-derived CDR1 and CDR2 are LNHNV and YYDKDF (reference sequence). The V gene end was trimmed by 4 bases and the J gene end by 4 bases; junction bases not matched to a gene: 4. The CDR3 covers 15 residues. As DNA, the CDR3 is TGTGCCACCAGCATGGACAGGGGGAAGAATCAGCCCCAGCATTTT. Its protein is CATSMDRGKNQPQHF.

This clonotype was detected only a few times. The rearrangement joins TRBV12-3 or TRBV12-4 to TRBJ2-2; no clear D. V shed 4 bases and J shed 7 bases, with 13 bases lying between them. CDR3 length equals 14 residues. Here the CDR3 reads CASSSASHGGELFF. CDR3 nucleotides: TGTGCCAGCAGTTCCGCGTCCCATGGCGGGGAGCTGTTTTTT.

This clonotype is termed medium-sized. The chain combines TRBV4-2 with TRBJ1-4; maybe TRBD1 (5 bases). The CDR3 length is 14 residues. CDR1 LGHNA and CDR2 YNFKEQ come from the germline V gene. Trimming stripped 0 bases from V and 3 bases from J, with 5 bases between. The CDR3 is CASSQETANEKLFF. The DNA of the CDR3 is TGTGCCAGCAGCCAAGAGACAGCTAATGAAAAACTGTTTTTT.

This clonotype has a handful of counts. The genes are TRBV4-1 and TRBJ2-7; 11 positions match TRBD1. The CDR3 loop spans 16 amino acids. Per the germline V gene, CDR1 is MGHRA and CDR2 is YSYEKL. The ends lost 4 bases at V and 5 bases at J; junction bases unmatched: 10. CDR3 region: CASSRGQGASADEQYF. DNA for the CDR3: TGCGCCAGCAGCCGCGGACAGGGGGCTTCGGCTGACGAGCAGTACTTC.

This clonotype was seen only a few times. The chain is built from TRBV4-3 and TRBJ2-7, with D possibly being TRBD1 or TRBD2 (5 bases each). CDR1 and CDR2 (germline): LGHNA, YSLEER. This CDR3 has 15 residues. Trimming cost V 0 bases and J 6 bases, with 15 bases left between them. CDR3 amino acids: CASSQDPTTGREQYF. In nucleotides, the CDR3 is TGCGCCAGCAGCCAAGACCCGACCACGGGACGCGAGCAGTACTTC.

The chain has TRBV4-1 and TRBJ1-6; 9 nucleotides align to TRBD1. Germline V gene lookup returns CDR1 MGHRA and CDR2 YSYEKL. Trimming removed 2 bases from V and 7 bases from J; junction bases left unmatched: 21. This CDR3 has 21 amino acids. The CDR3: CASSQWTPRDRENFANSPLHF. CDR3 coding DNA: TGCGCCAGCAGCCAATGGACCCCCCGGGACAGGGAAAACTTTGCGAATTCACCCCTCCACTTT.

The table lists this clonotype with a few counts. The chain links TRBV5-6 to TRBJ1-2; the D is unclear. This CDR3 is 14 amino acids long. Trimming removed 0 bases at V and 6 bases at J, with 12 bases between. The V gene's germline CDR1 is SGHDT and CDR2 YYEEEE. DNA for the CDR3: TGTGCCAGCAGCTTGGAGTATTGGACTAATGGCTACACCTTC. Translated: CASSLEYWTNGYTF.

A few counts support this clonotype. This chain links TRBV7-9 with TRBJ2-4; D possibly corresponds to TRBD1 (6 bases). The V gene lost 8 bases and the J gene lost 4 bases, with 12 bases spanning the gap. Germline V gene sequence: CDR1 SEHNR, CDR2 FQNEAQ (reference sequence). The CDR3 is 13 amino acids. Here the CDR3 reads CASGLGTKNIQYF. CDR3 nucleotide sequence: TGTGCCAGCGGGCTCGGGACAAAAAACATTCAGTACTTC.

Note on this clonotype: This may come from a read error, since a much larger clone is one base off. The genes are TRBV7-6 and TRBJ2-5, with TRBD2 matching 13 bases. The germline gives CDR1 SGHVS, CDR2 FNYEAQ. There are 15 residues in the CDR3. The CDR3 bases are TGTACCAGCAGCTGGACTAGCGGGGGACTAGAGACCCAGTACTTC. Translating it yields CTSSWTSGGLETQYF.

This clonotype has just a few counts. The V call is TRBV3-1, the J call TRBJ2-1; TRBD2 agrees at 8 bases. V lost 4 bases and J lost 5; bases outside the gene matches: 7. The CDR3 length is 15 residues. Germline CDR1 LGHDT, CDR2 YNNKEL (reference sequence). The chain's CDR3 is CASSPGGGGNNEQFF. In nucleotides, the CDR3 is TGTGCCAGCAGCCCGGGAGGGGGGGGGAACAATGAGCAGTTCTTC.

This clonotype was seen a handful of times. The rearrangement joins TRBV5-4 to TRBJ2-3; TRBD2 aligns across 9 bases. Trimming at V came to 2 bases and at J to 3 bases, leaving 10 bases not matched to a gene. The CDR3 loop spans 17 amino acids. The germline V gene has CDR1 SGHNT and CDR2 YYREEE (reference sequence). CDR3 sequence: CASSLQGGGEVTDTQYF. CDR3 DNA: TGTGCCAGCAGCTTACAGGGCGGGGGGGAAGTAACAGATACGCAGTATTTT.

V gene TRBV6-1 combines with J gene TRBJ2-7, with D possibly called TRBD1 or TRBD2 (5 bases each). Germline lookup yields CDR1 MNHNS and CDR2 SASEGT. Trimming removed 1 base at V and 4 bases at J, with 8 bases between. CDR3 length equals 13 residues. CDR3 sequence (DNA): TGTGCCAGCAGTGAAGATGGGACGTACGAGCAGTACTTC. It codes for CASSEDGTYEQYF.

This clonotype was counted only a few times. This chain connects TRBV6-1 to TRBJ2-7, with TRBD1 matching over 7 bases. J gave up 2 bases and V 6 bases, and 10 bases lay outside the gene matches. CDR3 size: 15 residues. Germline V gene sequence: CDR1 MNHNS, CDR2 SASEGT. CDR3 loop: CASSPETGQAYEQYF. The CDR3 region has the DNA TGTGCCAGCAGCCCCGAGACAGGGCAGGCCTACGAGCAGTACTTC.